This T cell receptor (beta chain) was recorded in a study of T-cell reconstitution after alpha-beta-depleted transplantation in children. Trimming took 7 bases from V and 6 from J; bases not matched to a gene: 8. The CDR3 extends over 14 amino acids. The germline V gene has CDR1 MDHEN and CDR2 SYDVKM. TCRbeta library preparation incorporated unique molecular identifiers. TCRdb fed the PCR reads into MiXCR, producing one record per CDR3 protein. Of almost 500,000 distinct CDR3 sequences listed, under 15% are singletons. This sequence joins TRBV28 and TRBJ1-5; 8 bases match TRBD1. The source of this sequence is a human donor who donated a stem cell graft to a child with combined immunodeficiency. The sample was PBMCs from the stem cell graft donor, taken from the stem cell graft. The CDR3: CASTQDRARQPQHF. The CDR3 DNA sequence: TGTGCCAGCACCCAGGACAGGGCTCGTCAGCCCCAGCATTTT.